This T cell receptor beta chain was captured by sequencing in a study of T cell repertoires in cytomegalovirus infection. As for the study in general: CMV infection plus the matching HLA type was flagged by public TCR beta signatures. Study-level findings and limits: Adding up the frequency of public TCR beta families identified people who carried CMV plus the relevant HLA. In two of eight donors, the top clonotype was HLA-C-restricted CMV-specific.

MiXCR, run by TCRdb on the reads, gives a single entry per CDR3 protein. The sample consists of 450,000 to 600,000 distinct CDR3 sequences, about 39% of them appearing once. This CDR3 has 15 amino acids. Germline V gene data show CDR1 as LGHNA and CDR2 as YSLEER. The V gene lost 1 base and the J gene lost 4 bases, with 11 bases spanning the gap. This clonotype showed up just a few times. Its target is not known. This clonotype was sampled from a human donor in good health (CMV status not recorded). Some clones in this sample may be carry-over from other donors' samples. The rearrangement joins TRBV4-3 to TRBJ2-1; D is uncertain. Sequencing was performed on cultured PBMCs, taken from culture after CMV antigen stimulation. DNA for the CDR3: TGCGCCAGCAGCCAAGGGCCTAGGGTTTACAATGAGCAGTTCTTC. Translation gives CASSQGPRVYNEQFF.